The 17 T cell receptor beta chains reported below all come from one sample, sequenced in a study of blood T cell repertoires in COVID-19. Method: immunoSEQ multiplex PCR; TCRdb's copy keeps in-frame clones and lacks some. The sample includes under 250,000 clones, about nine tenths of them seen just once. The material sequenced was peripheral blood. Receptors were obtained from a man in his fifties or sixties with COVID-19, enrolled during active disease.

This chain's CDR3 is CASSYPTGTGGEQYF. CDR3 DNA: TGTGCCAGCAGTTACCCCACCGGGACAGGAGGCGAGCAGTACTTC. The rearrangement links TRBV6-6 to TRBJ2-7; 8 bases are shared with TRBD1. There are 15 residues in the CDR3. Germline V CDR1 and CDR2: MNHNY, SVGAGI (reference sequence). V trimming: 2 bases; J trimming: 6 bases; junction bases outside the gene matches: 9.

The chain couples TRBV5-1 to TRBJ1-5; no clear D. Germline V gene sequence: CDR1 SGHRS, CDR2 YFSETQ. The V and J ends lost 0 bases and 5 bases respectively, with 12 bases between them. This CDR3 comprises 15 residues. The CDR3 protein is CASSLDGVRDQPQHF. The CDR3 nucleotides read TGCGCCAGCAGCTTGGATGGTGTGAGGGATCAGCCCCAGCATTTT.

This chain uses TRBV27 with TRBJ1-2; D is possibly TRBD1 (6 bases). V was pared by 2 bases and J by 3 bases, with 13 bases between. The germline gives CDR1 MNHEY, CDR2 SMNVEV (reference sequence). There are 15 residues in the CDR3. The CDR3 bases are TGTGCCAGCAGTTTACAAGCAGGGGCAGACTATGGCTACACCTTC. Protein sequence: CASSLQAGADYGYTF.

The V call is TRBV5-6, the J call TRBJ1-1; no reliable D call. Germline-derived CDR1 and CDR2 are SGHDT and YYEEEE. The CDR3 sequence is 13 residues long. Between the trimmed V and J ends, which lost 2 bases and 3 bases, there was a span of 8 bases. The CDR3 reads CASSFQVDTEAFF. CDR3 DNA: TGTGCCAGCAGCTTTCAGGTGGACACTGAAGCTTTCTTT.

This chain connects TRBV4-2 to TRBJ1-1, with D maybe TRBD1 (6 bases). The CDR3 totals 16 residues. V dropped 0 bases and J dropped 0 bases, with 11 bases sitting between them. From germline, CDR1 is LGHNA and CDR2 YNFKEQ. Here the CDR3 DNA reads TGTGCCAGCAGCCAAGAACAGGGTGGCATGAACACTGAAGCTTTCTTT. Its translation: CASSQEQGGMNTEAFF.

The chain has TRBV4-3 and TRBJ2-7; 9 bases agree with TRBD1. Per germline, CDR1 LGHNA and CDR2 YSLEER. CDR3 length equals 17 residues. Trimming took 2 bases from V and 2 from J; bases not matched to a gene: 10. This CDR3 reads CASSQSLQGAIAYEQYF. Here the CDR3 DNA reads TGCGCCAGCAGCCAATCATTACAGGGGGCAATAGCCTACGAGCAGTACTTC.

This rearrangement joins TRBV5-1 to TRBJ1-2; D gene unclear. The CDR3 has 15 residues. V was clipped by 0 bases and J by 0 bases, with 9 bases between them. CDR1 SGHRS and CDR2 YFSETQ come from the germline V gene. The CDR3 is CASSLVSPANYGYTF. CDR3 nucleotides: TGCGCCAGCAGCTTGGTAAGCCCGGCTAACTATGGCTACACCTTC.

The CDR3 nucleotides are TGTGCCAGCAGGGACAGGGTCCCGTCCTACAATGAGCAGTTCTTC. Translating gives CASRDRVPSYNEQFF. This rearrangement joins TRBV7-2 to TRBJ2-1; TRBD1 matches at 8 bases. CDR3 length equals 15 residues. CDR1 and CDR2 (germline): SGHTA, FQGNSA. The V gene end was trimmed by 6 bases and the J gene end by 1 base; junction bases not matched to a gene: 5.

The rearrangement uses TRBV5-1 and TRBJ2-6; the match to TRBD1 covers 8 bases. The CDR3 has 19 residues. Germline trimming cut 4 bases from V and 2 bases from J; bases unmatched to any gene: 14. Germline V gene sequence: CDR1 SGHRS, CDR2 YFSETQ. The chain's CDR3 is CASSPRQGPSIAGANVLTF. The CDR3 DNA is TGCGCCAGCAGCCCCCGACAGGGGCCCTCGATAGCTGGGGCCAACGTCCTGACTTTC.

The chain employs TRBV19 and TRBJ2-7; maybe TRBD1 (6 bases). Trimming shortened V by 6 bases and J by 1 base, and 10 bases separated the two germline ends. This CDR3 contains 13 residues. Looked up from germline, CDR1 is LNHDA and CDR2 is SQIVND (reference sequence). Here the CDR3 DNA reads TGTGCCAGTAGCCGACAGGTTTCCTACGAGCAGTACTTC. Protein sequence: CASSRQVSYEQYF. Combining the CDR3 with reference TRBV19 and TRBJ2-7 gives the whole variable domain DGGITQSPKYLFRKEGQNVTLSCEQNLNHDAMYWYRQDPGQGLRLIYYSQIVNDFQKGDIAEGYSVSREKKESFPLTVTSAQKNPTAFYLCASSRQVSYEQYFGPGTRLTVT.

The chain couples TRBV7-2 to TRBJ1-1, with a possible D match to TRBD1 (6 bases). CDR3 size: 16 residues. Germline values: CDR1 SGHTA, CDR2 FQGNSA. Trimming pared 5 bases from V and 1 base from J, leaving 17 bases between. The CDR3 is CASSPGGRDWNTEAFF. The CDR3 DNA sequence: TGTGCCAGCAGCCCTGGGGGCAGGGATTGGAACACTGAAGCTTTCTTT.

This clone was recorded once. The chain joins TRBV24-1 to TRBJ2-1, with 7 bases identical to TRBD2. Losses at the gene ends were 7 bases for V and 9 bases for J; bases not matched to a gene: 8. CDR3 length: 13 amino acids. Germline CDR1 KGHDR, CDR2 SFDVKD. Here the CDR3 DNA reads TGTGCCACCAGCCGAATGGGGGGGGTTGAGCAGTTCTTC. This translates into CATSRMGGVEQFF.

The chain links TRBV28 to TRBJ2-7; weak D call: TRBD2 (6 bases). Per the germline V gene, CDR1 is MDHEN and CDR2 is SYDVKM. Trimming removed 7 bases at V and 5 bases at J, with 27 bases between. The CDR3 has 17 amino acids. CDR3 in amino acids: CASTLNPTAGFFNEQYF. The CDR3 DNA is TGTGCCAGCACCCTTAACCCCACCGCGGGGTTCTTCAACGAGCAGTACTTC.

The chain couples TRBV19 to TRBJ1-2, with D maybe TRBD1 (5 bases). The CDR3 extends over 12 amino acids. Germline CDR1 LNHDA, CDR2 SQIVND (reference sequence). Trimming removed 5 bases at V and 3 bases at J, with 7 bases between. CDR3 region: CASSWGDYGYTF. CDR3 in DNA: TGTGCCAGTAGTTGGGGGGACTATGGCTACACCTTC.

This rearrangement joins TRBV4-2 to TRBJ1-2; weak D call: TRBD1 (6 bases). Trimming removed 1 base at V and 4 bases at J, with 16 bases between. Germline assignment: CDR1 LGHNA and CDR2 YNFKEQ. CDR3 size: 16 residues. In DNA, the CDR3 is TGTGCCAGCAGCCAAGTTCACACGACAGGATCCTATGGCTACACCTTC. Its protein is CASSQVHTTGSYGYTF.

The chain has TRBV3-1 (or the pseudogene TRBV3-2) and TRBJ2-4, with D maybe TRBD2 (6 bases). The CDR3 sequence is 19 residues long. Trimming shortened V by 0 bases and J by 0 bases, and 18 bases separated the two germline ends. CDR1 and CDR2 from the germline V gene are LGHDT and YNNKEL (reference sequence). The CDR3 DNA sequence: TGTGCCAGCAGCCAAGATCTCGCGGGAACTCCTCTAGCCAAAAACATTCAGTACTTC. Translating gives CASSQDLAGTPLAKNIQYF.

This chain connects TRBV19 to TRBJ1-2; D remains unclear. Germline CDR1 is LNHDA and CDR2 is SQIVND (reference sequence). V lost 1 base to trimming and J lost 0 bases, with 6 bases between them. The CDR3 runs 14 residues. In nucleotides, the CDR3 is TGTGCCAGTAGTATAGTCGGGGCTAACTATGGCTACACCTTC. This codes for CASSIVGANYGYTF.